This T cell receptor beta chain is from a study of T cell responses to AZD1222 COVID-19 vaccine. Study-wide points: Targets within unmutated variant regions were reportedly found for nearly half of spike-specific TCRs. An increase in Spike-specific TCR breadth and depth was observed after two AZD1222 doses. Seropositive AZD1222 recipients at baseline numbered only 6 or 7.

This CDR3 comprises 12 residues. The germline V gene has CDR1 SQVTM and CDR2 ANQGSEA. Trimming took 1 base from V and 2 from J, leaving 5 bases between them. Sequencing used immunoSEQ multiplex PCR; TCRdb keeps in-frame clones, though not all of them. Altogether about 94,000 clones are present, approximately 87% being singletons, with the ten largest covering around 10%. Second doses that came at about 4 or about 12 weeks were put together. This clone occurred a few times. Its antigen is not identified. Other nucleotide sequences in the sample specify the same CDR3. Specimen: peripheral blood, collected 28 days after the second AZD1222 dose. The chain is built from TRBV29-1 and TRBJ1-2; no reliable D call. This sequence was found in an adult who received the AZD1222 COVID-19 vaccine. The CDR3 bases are TGCAGCGTTGAAGCCGGGAACTATGGCTACACCTTC. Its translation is CSVEAGNYGYTF.